This passage covers 24 T cell receptor beta chains from one sample sequenced in a study of patients and donors after allogeneic stem cell transplantation. TCRdb re-called the RT-PCR reads through MiXCR, storing one row per CDR3 protein. The sample contains about 960,000 distinct CDR3 sequences, more than 15% of which appear only once. Sequenced input: blood, either unsorted or a sorted T cell fraction (not recorded which). The source is a human donor who was either an allogeneic HSCT recipient or a stem cell or donor lymphocyte infusion donor (not recorded which). It is not recorded whose cells these are; they may come from a transplant donor.

The chain combines TRBV18 with TRBJ2-7; 9 bases match TRBD1. V shed 1 base, J shed 5 bases, and the junction held 9 bases outside the gene matches. CDR3 length: 16 amino acids. Germline CDR1 reads KGHSH; CDR2 reads LQKENI. Here the CDR3 reads CASSPLHAGTGNEQYF. The DNA of the CDR3 is TGTGCCAGCTCACCACTACACGCCGGGACAGGGAACGAGCAGTACTTC. Full variable domain (missing parts from reference TRBV18 and TRBJ2-7): NAGVMQNPRHLVRRRGQEARLRCSPMKGHSHVYWYRQLPEEGLKFMVYLQKENIIDESGMPKERFSAEFPKEGPSILRIQQVVRGDSAAYFCASSPLHAGTGNEQYFGPGTRLTVT.

This clonotype was counted only a few times. This sequence joins TRBV12-3 or TRBV12-4 and TRBJ1-1; weak D call: TRBD1 (5 bases). There are 14 residues in the CDR3. V was trimmed by 7 bases and J by 7 bases, leaving 19 bases between them. The CDR3 loop reads CASKSLQGGNEAFF. CDR3 DNA sequence: TGTGCCAGCAAATCTCTCCAGGGCGGAAATGAAGCTTTCTTT.

This clonotype occurred a few times. The rearrangement uses TRBV20-1 and TRBJ2-4; the D gene could be TRBD1 or TRBD2 (5 bases each). Germline V gene lookup returns CDR1 DFQATT and CDR2 SNEGSKA (reference sequence). The CDR3 is 13 residues long. The ends were cut back, 5 bases at V and 0 bases at J, with 8 bases in the middle. CDR3 nucleotides: TGCAGTGCTGACGGGACAGCCAAAAACATTCAGTACTTC. It encodes CSADGTAKNIQYF.

This clonotype was counted a few times. This chain joins TRBV12-3 or TRBV12-4 and TRBJ2-7, with TRBD1 as a possible D gene (5 bases). This CDR3 has 14 amino acids. The V end was cut by 6 bases, the J end by 3 bases, with 15 bases between. CDR3 sequence reads: CASSNSGNRYEQYF. For the CDR3, the DNA is TGTGCCAGCAGCAATTCAGGGAACCGCTACGAGCAGTACTTC.

This rearrangement joins TRBV4-1 to TRBJ2-1; 8 bases match TRBD2. CDR3 length: 17 residues. The junction had 14 bases not matched to a gene; V was cut back by 3 bases and J by 7 bases. In germline, CDR1 is MGHRA, CDR2 YSYEKL. This chain's CDR3 is CASSQDRPGLGRNEQFF. The DNA for the CDR3 is TGCGCCAGCAGCCAGGATAGACCGGGACTAGGTAGGAATGAGCAGTTCTTC.

The chain is built from TRBV5-1 and TRBJ2-2; D might be TRBD1 (6 bases). Trimming pared 2 bases from V and 3 bases from J, leaving 11 bases between. CDR1 is SGHRS, CDR2 YFSETQ, per germline. The CDR3 is made up of 15 amino acids. CDR3 loop: CASSFPGVDTGELFF. The CDR3 DNA sequence: TGCGCCAGCAGCTTCCCAGGGGTAGACACCGGGGAGCTGTTTTTT.

The chain links TRBV9 to TRBJ2-3; D gene unclear. Deletions cut 3 bases from V and 2 bases from J, with 13 bases between. Germline V gene data show CDR1 as SGDLS and CDR2 as YYNGEE. The CDR3 runs 15 residues. The CDR3 reads CASSAFEAPTDTQYF. CDR3 coding DNA: TGTGCCAGCAGCGCCTTTGAAGCCCCCACAGATACGCAGTATTTT.

The V gene is TRBV6-1, the J gene TRBJ2-7; TRBD2 agrees at 10 bases. The CDR3 is 16 amino acids. V lost 4 bases and J lost 3; bases outside the gene matches: 9. The V gene's germline CDR1 is MNHNS and CDR2 SASEGT. The CDR3 protein is CASSVGASGSLYEQYF. CDR3 nucleotide sequence: TGTGCCAGCAGTGTCGGAGCTAGCGGGAGCCTCTACGAGCAGTACTTC.

The J gene is TRBJ2-1, the V gene TRBV20-1; D remains ambiguous. CDR3 length: 12 residues. The V end lost 6 bases, the J end lost 10 bases, and 16 bases lay between the germline ends. Per germline, CDR1 DFQATT and CDR2 SNEGSKA (reference sequence). CDR3 DNA: TGCAGTGCCGCATTCTCAATGCGGGAGCAGTTCTTC. It codes for CSAAFSMREQFF.

In its sample, this clonotype was seen a few times. The V gene is TRBV20-1, the J gene TRBJ2-1, with 8 bases lining up with TRBD2. Looked up from germline, CDR1 is DFQATT and CDR2 is SNEGSKA (reference sequence). This CDR3 has 13 amino acids. V lost 3 bases, J lost 7 bases, and 5 bases stayed unmatched. The CDR3 here is CSASGGAVNEQFF. In nucleotides, the CDR3 is TGCAGTGCTAGCGGGGGGGCTGTTAATGAGCAGTTCTTC.

The gene calls are TRBV20-1 and TRBJ2-7, with TRBD2 matching over 10 bases. Trimming took 5 bases from V and 0 from J; bases not matched to a gene: 7. The CDR3 has 15 residues. Per the germline V gene, CDR1 is DFQATT and CDR2 is SNEGSKA (reference sequence). The CDR3 nucleotides read TGCAGTGCTTTCCCAGGGACTAGCGTCTCCTACGAGCAGTACTTC. Amino acids: CSAFPGTSVSYEQYF.

This clonotype was detected only a few times. The chain combines TRBV7-8 with TRBJ1-1, with 7 bases that match TRBD1. The junction had 13 bases not matched to a gene; V was cut back by 2 bases and J by 10 bases. The CDR3 contains 15 residues. Germline lookup yields CDR1 SGHVS and CDR2 FQNEAQ. The CDR3 sequence is CASSLLQGFRGGAFF. In DNA, the CDR3 is TGTGCCAGCAGCTTATTACAGGGGTTCCGCGGTGGAGCTTTCTTT.

The V call is TRBV5-1, the J call TRBJ2-1, with 11 bases identical to TRBD1. Germline CDR1 SGHRS, CDR2 YFSETQ. V lost 4 bases to trimming and J lost 12 bases; unmatched junction nucleotides: 6. The CDR3 spans 13 residues. The CDR3 nucleotides are TGCGCCAGCAGCAAGGACAGGGGGCTTGTGCAGTTCTTC. It encodes CASSKDRGLVQFF.

This clonotype was seen at least ten times. The chain employs TRBV18 and TRBJ1-5, with D tentatively TRBD1 (6 bases). The CDR3 length is 14 residues. Between the trimmed V and J ends, which lost 8 bases and 1 base, there was a span of 12 bases. Germline assignment: CDR1 KGHSH and CDR2 LQKENI. The CDR3 is CASSPGQSNQPQHF. The CDR3 DNA reads as TGTGCCAGCAGTCCCGGACAGAGCAATCAGCCCCAGCATTTT.

This clonotype turned up a few times. The rearrangement uses TRBV4-1 and TRBJ2-7, with 7 bases identical to TRBD2. This CDR3 is 15 amino acids long. Germline V gene data show CDR1 as MGHRA and CDR2 as YSYEKL. The J segment lost 3 bases and the V segment lost 0 bases, leaving 5 bases of the junction unmatched. The CDR3 DNA sequence: TGCGCCAGCAGCCAAGATCCGCTAGCGGACTACGAGCAGTACTTC. Protein sequence: CASSQDPLADYEQYF.

CDR3 region: CASSLSIRDRAYSPLHF. In DNA, the CDR3 is TGTGCCAGCAGTTTATCGATTCGGGACAGGGCTTATTCACCCCTCCACTTT. The chain joins TRBV27 to TRBJ1-6; 9 bases match TRBD1. V was pared by 0 bases and J by 8 bases, with 8 bases of the junction left unmatched. The CDR3 is made up of 17 amino acids. The V gene's germline CDR1 is MNHEY and CDR2 SMNVEV (reference sequence).

This clonotype was recorded a few times. DNA for the CDR3: TGTGCCAGCAAACGGGATCTCACAGATACGCAGTATTTT. This gives the protein CASKRDLTDTQYF. The chain carries TRBV2 and TRBJ2-3; TRBD2 might be the D (5 bases). This CDR3 region has 13 residues. Trimming left V 7 bases short and J 2 bases short, with 10 bases between. Per germline, CDR1 SNHLY and CDR2 FYNNEI.

The chain combines TRBV7-3 with TRBJ1-4, with 8 bases lining up with TRBD1. The CDR3 sequence is 17 residues long. Germline trimming cut 2 bases from V and 8 bases from J; bases unmatched to any gene: 13. In germline, CDR1 is SGHTA, CDR2 FQGTGA. DNA for the CDR3: TGTGCCAGCAGCTTACCGACAGGGGTACCCTATAACGAAAAACTGTTTTTT. Translated: CASSLPTGVPYNEKLFF.

The chain couples TRBV7-9 to TRBJ1-2; D is unclear. Germline assignment: CDR1 SEHNR and CDR2 FQNEAQ (reference sequence). The ends were cut back, 2 bases at V and 3 bases at J, with 10 bases in the middle. This CDR3 spans 14 amino acids. The CDR3 region is CASSLYGEHYGYTF. In DNA, the CDR3 is TGTGCCAGCAGCTTATACGGGGAACACTATGGCTACACCTTC.

Only a few counts were recorded for this clonotype. The chain joins TRBV5-5 to TRBJ1-1; D uncertain. The CDR3 loop spans 13 amino acids. V lost 2 bases and J lost 1, with 6 bases in between. Germline assignment: CDR1 SGHKS and CDR2 YYEKEE (reference sequence). This CDR3 reads CASSFARNTEAFF. Here the CDR3 DNA reads TGTGCCAGCAGCTTCGCGCGGAACACTGAAGCTTTCTTT.

The rearrangement joins TRBV29-1 to TRBJ1-3, with a possible D match to TRBD1 (6 bases). Germline assignment: CDR1 SQVTM and CDR2 ANQGSEA. V was pared by 7 bases and J by 1 base, with 11 bases between. The CDR3 totals 13 residues. The CDR3 here is CSAVGHSGNTIYF. The CDR3 DNA is TGCAGCGCCGTGGGACATTCTGGAAACACCATATATTTT.

There are a few counts of this clonotype. This chain uses TRBV24-1 with TRBJ1-2, with a tentative D call TRBD1 (6 bases). This CDR3 spans 14 amino acids. V lost 4 bases and J 4 bases, leaving 12 bases between the germline ends. Germline V lookup: CDR1 KGHDR, CDR2 SFDVKD. The CDR3 loop reads CATSEEGEPYGYTF. In nucleotides, the CDR3 is TGTGCCACCAGTGAGGAGGGGGAACCCTATGGCTACACCTTC.

This CDR3 reads CSATPAAQTQYF. The CDR3 region has the DNA TGCAGTGCTACCCCAGCGGCGCAGACCCAGTACTTC. This chain connects TRBV20-1 to TRBJ2-5; possible D gene TRBD2, 5 bases. The length of the CDR3 is 12 residues. The germline V gene has CDR1 DFQATT and CDR2 SNEGSKA (reference sequence). V was pared by 4 bases and J by 6 bases, with 12 bases between.

The genes are TRBV2 and TRBJ2-2; D unresolved. The CDR3 spans 14 residues. Between the trimmed V and J ends, which lost 8 bases and 4 bases, there was a span of 14 bases. Germline V gene sequence: CDR1 SNHLY, CDR2 FYNNEI. CDR3 in DNA: TGTGCCAGCGGTTTCTCTTTGGGCACCGGGGAGCTGTTTTTT. It yields the protein CASGFSLGTGELFF. The full variable domain, its missing parts supplied by reference TRBV2 and TRBJ2-2, is EPEVTQTPSHQVTQMGQEVILRCVPISNHLYFYWYRQILGQKVEFLVSFYNNEISEKSEIFDDQFSVERPDGSNFTLKIRSTKLEDSAMYFCASGFSLGTGELFFGEGSRLTVL.